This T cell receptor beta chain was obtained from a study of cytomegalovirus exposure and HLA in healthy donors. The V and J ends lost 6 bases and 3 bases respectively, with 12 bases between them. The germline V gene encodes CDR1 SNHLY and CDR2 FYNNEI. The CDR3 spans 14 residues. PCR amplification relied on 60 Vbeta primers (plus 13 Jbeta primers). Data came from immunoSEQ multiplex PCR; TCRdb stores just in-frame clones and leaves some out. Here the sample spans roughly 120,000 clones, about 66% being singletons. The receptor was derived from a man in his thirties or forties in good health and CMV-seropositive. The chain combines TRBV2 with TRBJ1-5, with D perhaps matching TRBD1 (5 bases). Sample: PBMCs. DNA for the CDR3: TGTGCCAGCAGGAAGGGACTGAACAATCAGCCCCAGCATTTT. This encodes CASRKGLNNQPQHF.